This T cell receptor (beta chain) was obtained from a study of blood T cell repertoires in COVID-19. The V and J ends lost 2 bases and 1 base respectively, with 8 bases between them. CDR3 length: 15 amino acids. In germline, CDR1 is SNHLY, CDR2 FYNNEI. Generated by immunoSEQ multiplex PCR, the TCRdb table keeps only in-frame clones and is missing some. Of 310,000 or so clones listed, about 88% are singletons. This chain connects TRBV2 to TRBJ1-4; possibly TRBD1 for D (6 bases). Specimen: peripheral blood. The TCR was taken from a man between 65 and 85 years old with acute or convalescent COVID-19. The CDR3 DNA is TGTGCCAGCAGTGAACAGGGGCAAACTAATGAAAAACTGTTTTTT. This translates into CASSEQGQTNEKLFF.